This T cell receptor beta chain derives from a study of blood T cell repertoires in COVID-19. Study information: PBMCs, B-cell-depleted T cells, or T cells were the source of the cDNA or gDNA that made up the material.

CDR3 length equals 15 residues. Germline CDR1 and CDR2: SGHRS and YFSETQ. The germline V and J ends were trimmed by 4 bases and 8 bases, with 19 bases remaining between them. Per the authors' pipeline: The assay estimated nucleated cells by amplifying reference gene primers. The data were produced by immunoSEQ multiplex PCR, yet TCRdb's version contains in-frame clones alone and is incomplete. That table furnishes V, J and clone size, whereas the DNA furnished D and trimming. The profile covers approximately 69,000 clones, with about 81% appearing a single time and roughly an eighth taken by the ten largest.

The clonotype originates from a woman aged 80 or over with acute or convalescent COVID-19. The rearrangement joins TRBV5-1 to TRBJ2-1; possibly TRBD2 for D (5 bases). Input material: peripheral blood. CDR3 residues: CASSPAPGEGDEQFF. CDR3 nucleotide sequence: TGCGCCAGCAGCCCCGCCCCGGGTGAGGGCGATGAGCAGTTCTTC.